This T cell receptor beta chain was recorded in a study of blood T cell repertoires in COVID-19. Overall study: COVID-19 samples collected from the United States, Italy and Spain covered acute and convalescent phases. Sample material is recorded as cDNA or gDNA derived from T cells, B-cell-depleted T cells, or PBMCs.

CDR1 is SNHLY, CDR2 FYNNEI, per germline. After removal of 6 bases from V and 5 bases from J, the junction contained 7 bases not matched to a gene. The length of the CDR3 is 13 residues. Authors' analysis steps: Researchers report that nucleated cell counts were estimated from reference gene primer amplification. Sequencing used immunoSEQ multiplex PCR; TCRdb keeps in-frame clones, though not all of them. Clone size and the V and J calls come from that table; the DNA yielded D and trimming. The repertoire holds tens of thousands of clones, with just over 85% as singletons. This receptor was identified in a man between 65 and 85 years old with acute or convalescent COVID-19. The sequenced material came from peripheral blood. The rearrangement joins TRBV2 to TRBJ2-7; TRBD2 agrees at 7 bases. CDR3 in amino acids: CASRNAGVDEQYF. DNA for the CDR3: TGTGCCAGCAGGAATGCGGGAGTGGACGAGCAGTACTTC.